This TCR beta chain was documented in a study of T cells in Graves' hyperthyroidism and ophthalmopathy. The diagnostic basis comprised clinical symptoms, serum thyroxine and TRAb, thyroid ultrasound and orbital computed tomography. Study findings and constraints: Ophthalmopathy was predicted by the model a median of about 6.5 months ahead of onset. Most clonotypes expanded in thyroid above 0.001 were likewise present in blood.

The V end lost 6 bases, the J end lost 7 bases, and 12 bases lay between the germline ends. This CDR3 has 11 residues. CDR1 is SQVTM and CDR2 is ANQGSEA in the germline V gene. This clonotype was found many times. Its target is unknown. Amplification of TCR beta CDR3 regions was performed using RNA transcripts as template. Carried out on the TCR CDR3, a first-round RT-PCR used the HTBI primer set. TCRdb reprocessed the multiplex PCR reads via MiXCR and lists one record per CDR3 protein. The repertoire has about 410,000 distinct CDR3 sequences, 13% to 15% of them found once; the top ten carry 15% to 20%.

The chain employs TRBV29-1 and TRBJ1-2; D possibly corresponds to TRBD1 (5 bases). The source is a woman younger than 45 with Graves' ophthalmopathy. The sample was blood. The CDR3 loop reads CSVGQGGGYTF. DNA of the CDR3: TGCAGCGTGGGCCAGGGAGGTGGCTACACCTTC.